The 26 T cell receptor beta chains below all came from one sample that was sequenced in a study of shared T cell receptors in the human thymus. TCRdb keeps only in-frame clones here, not all; method: immunoSEQ multiplex PCR. The table records 630,000 or so clones, approximately 89% of them present only once. The data also belong to a second study, concerning human thymus T cells.

The sample taken for sequencing was thymocytes. The receptors originated from a boy in the first two years of life with a congenital heart defect.

This chain joins TRBV15 and TRBJ1-1; 11 bases fit TRBD1. J gave up 3 bases and V 1 base, and 13 bases lay outside the gene matches. This CDR3 is 19 amino acids long. Per germline, CDR1 LNHNV and CDR2 YYDKDF (reference sequence). The CDR3 DNA reads TGTGCCACCAGCAGAGCTGAGTGGGACAGGGGGAGTCTGGACACTGAAGCTTTCTTT. This encodes CATSRAEWDRGSLDTEAFF. The full variable domain, in which reference TRBV15 and TRBJ1-1 provide the parts outside the CDR3, is DAMVIQNPRYQVTQFGKPVTLSCSQTLNHNVMYWYQQKSSQAPKLLFHYYDKDFNNEADTPDNFQSRRPNTSFCFLDIRSPGLGDTAMYLCATSRAEWDRGSLDTEAFFGQGTRLTVV.

The chain joins TRBV27 to TRBJ2-3, with 9 bases fitting TRBD1. The CDR3 is 19 amino acids. The V segment lost 4 bases and the J segment 0 bases; nucleotides outside the gene matches: 14. CDR1 MNHEY and CDR2 SMNVEV come from the germline V gene (reference sequence). Written as DNA, the CDR3 is TGTGCCAGCAGTTCAAGACGACAGGGGGGCCTCCTTAGCACAGATACGCAGTATTTT. It translates to CASSSRRQGGLLSTDTQYF.

CDR3 coding DNA: TGTGCCAGCAGTTACTCGAGGTTTAGGCAGCCCCAGCATTTT. It translates to CASSYSRFRQPQHF. The genes are TRBV6-5 and TRBJ1-5; D remains ambiguous. The CDR3 is made up of 14 amino acids. V was shortened by 0 bases and J by 7 bases, with 10 bases between the two germline ends. Germline CDR1 and CDR2: MNHEY and SVGAGI.

The chain uses TRBV6-5 and TRBJ1-4; 7 positions match TRBD1. Germline loops: CDR1 MNHEY, CDR2 SVGAGI. The CDR3 consists of 14 residues. The J segment lost 7 bases and the V segment lost 6 bases, leaving 8 bases of the junction unmatched. CDR3 in DNA: TGTGCCAGCAGGAAACAGGGGAGGAGTGAAAAACTGTTTTTT. This encodes CASRKQGRSEKLFF.

Remarks on this clone: This CDR3 is also generated by other DNA sequences in the sample. The chain has TRBV5-1 and TRBJ2-5, with 8 bases that match TRBD2. The V segment lost 2 bases and the J segment 3 bases; nucleotides outside the gene matches: 6. The germline gives CDR1 SGHRS, CDR2 YFSETQ. The length of the CDR3 is 15 residues. CDR3 in amino acids: CASSLSGGGEETQYF. Written as DNA, the CDR3 is TGCGCCAGCAGCTTATCGGGGGGGGGAGAAGAGACCCAGTACTTC. Combining the CDR3 with reference TRBV5-1 and TRBJ2-5 gives the whole variable domain KAGVTQTPRYLIKTRGQQVTLSCSPISGHRSVSWYQQTPGQGLQFLFEYFSETQRNKGNFPGRFSGRQFSNSRSEMNVSTLELGDSALYLCASSLSGGGEETQYFGPGTRLLVL.

This chain joins TRBV28 and TRBJ1-2; TRBD1 aligns across 7 bases. Germline V gene lookup returns CDR1 MDHEN and CDR2 SYDVKM. This CDR3 comprises 15 residues. V lost 5 bases and J lost 1; bases outside the gene matches: 7. CDR3 DNA sequence: TGTGCCAGCAGTCCCCGGGACAGAGTTAACTATGGCTACACCTTC. It translates to CASSPRDRVNYGYTF.

The rearrangement links TRBV2 to TRBJ2-5, with 9 bases lining up with TRBD2. The CDR3 is 17 residues long. The germline V gene encodes CDR1 SNHLY and CDR2 FYNNEI. Trimming took 4 bases from V and 5 from J; bases not matched to a gene: 14. Here the CDR3 reads CASSVGRHSGRGETQYF. The CDR3 bases are TGTGCCAGCAGTGTGGGCCGCCATAGCGGGAGAGGGGAGACCCAGTACTTC.

The chain joins TRBV27 to TRBJ2-5, with 12 bases matching TRBD2. The V gene end was trimmed by 4 bases and the J gene end by 5 bases; junction bases not matched to a gene: 5. This CDR3 is 15 amino acids long. Looked up from germline, CDR1 is MNHEY and CDR2 is SMNVEV (reference sequence). The chain's CDR3 is CASSSSGGARETQYF. DNA for the CDR3: TGTGCCAGCAGTTCTAGCGGGGGGGCTCGGGAGACCCAGTACTTC.

The chain is built from TRBV7-9 and TRBJ1-1, with 9 bases fitting TRBD1. The CDR3 is made up of 13 amino acids. Germline CDR1 reads SEHNR; CDR2 reads FQNEAQ (reference sequence). Trimming at V came to 4 bases and at J to 8 bases, leaving 5 bases not matched to a gene. Here the CDR3 reads CASSSPDRGEAFF. In DNA form, the CDR3 reads TGTGCCAGCAGCTCCCCGGACAGGGGAGAAGCTTTCTTT.

The CDR3 is CASSKKRGIGNQPQHF. The CDR3 DNA reads as TGTGCCAGCAGCAAAAAGAGGGGGATAGGCAATCAGCCCCAGCATTTT. J is TRBJ1-5 and V is TRBV28, with a possible D match to TRBD1 (6 bases). The V and J ends lost 6 bases and 2 bases respectively, with 17 bases between them. The CDR3 spans 16 residues. Germline CDR1 and CDR2: MDHEN and SYDVKM.

The CDR3 protein is CASSLASGILYNEQFF. The DNA for the CDR3 is TGTGCCAGCAGCCTCGCTAGCGGGATTCTATACAATGAGCAGTTCTTC. The rearrangement joins TRBV2 to TRBJ2-1; 9 bases are shared with TRBD2. From germline, CDR1 is SNHLY and CDR2 FYNNEI. The CDR3 spans 16 residues. The V segment lost 6 bases and the J segment 4 bases; nucleotides outside the gene matches: 10. Filled out from reference TRBV2 and TRBJ2-1, the complete variable domain reads EPEVTQTPSHQVTQMGQEVILRCVPISNHLYFYWYRQILGQKVEFLVSFYNNEISEKSEIFDDQFSVERPDGSNFTLKIRSTKLEDSAMYFCASSLASGILYNEQFFGPGTRLTVL.

The J gene is TRBJ2-7, the V gene TRBV2; a weak D match, TRBD1 (6 bases). Per the germline V gene, CDR1 is SNHLY and CDR2 is FYNNEI. The CDR3 consists of 15 residues. V dropped 5 bases and J dropped 7 bases, with 21 bases sitting between them. The CDR3 protein is CASSYPGHIGWEQYF. The DNA of the CDR3 is TGTGCCAGCAGTTACCCGGGACACATCGGGTGGGAGCAGTACTTC.

The rearrangement links TRBV7-9 to TRBJ2-7; 8 nucleotides align to TRBD2. Germline CDR1 is SEHNR and CDR2 is FQNEAQ (reference sequence). The J segment lost 1 base and the V segment lost 5 bases, leaving 7 bases of the junction unmatched. The CDR3 extends over 15 amino acids. As DNA, the CDR3 is TGTGCCAGCAGCGATAAAGGGACTAGATCCTACGAGCAGTACTTC. It encodes CASSDKGTRSYEQYF.

The rearrangement links TRBV28 to TRBJ2-3; 12 positions match TRBD2. The CDR3 consists of 19 residues. Germline V gene sequence: CDR1 MDHEN, CDR2 SYDVKM. Trimming at V came to 7 bases and at J to 4 bases, leaving 18 bases not matched to a gene. CDR3 amino acids: CASTPDMPPSGRAPDTQYF. For the CDR3, the DNA is TGTGCCAGCACCCCTGATATGCCCCCTAGCGGGAGGGCGCCAGATACGCAGTATTTT.

This chain joins TRBV11-2 and TRBJ2-7; TRBD1 matches 7 bases. The CDR3 spans 15 residues. V shed 3 bases and J 0 bases; nucleotides not matched to a gene: 5. In germline, CDR1 is SGHAT, CDR2 FQNNGV. CDR3 in amino acids: CASSFEGAPSYEQYF. CDR3 DNA: TGTGCCAGCAGCTTCGAGGGGGCCCCCTCCTACGAGCAGTACTTC.

With respect to this clone: At one end, the junction sequence differs from germline, possibly due to a read error. This chain joins TRBV7-2 and TRBJ2-3; 8 bases line up with TRBD2. In germline, CDR1 is SGHTA, CDR2 FQGNSA. This CDR3 spans 17 amino acids. The CDR3 nucleotides are TGTGCCGGCAGCCGGGGTAGCGGGACTCGAGACACAGATACGCAGTATTTT. Amino acids: CAGSRGSGTRDTDTQYF.

The V and J genes are TRBV5-6 and TRBJ2-7; D uncertain. Germline V gives CDR1 SGHDT, CDR2 YYEEEE. The CDR3 covers 15 residues. The germline V and J ends were trimmed by 6 bases and 1 base, with 17 bases remaining between them. Here the CDR3 DNA reads TGTGCCAGCACGAAGAGGAAGATTCAATCCTACGAGCAGTACTTC. Its protein product is CASTKRKIQSYEQYF.

The J gene is TRBJ2-1, the V gene TRBV9; 11 nucleotides align to TRBD2. Germline loops: CDR1 SGDLS, CDR2 YYNGEE. The trim removed 3 bases at V and 16 bases at J, leaving 9 bases unmatched. This CDR3 has 13 amino acids. The CDR3 region is CASSELAGALPFF. In DNA form, the CDR3 reads TGTGCCAGCAGCGAACTAGCGGGGGCCCTACCTTTCTTC.

The CDR3 protein is CASITPPRDRPRGSYGYTF. CDR3 sequence (DNA): TGTGCCAGCATCACCCCCCCTCGGGACAGGCCACGGGGTAGCTATGGCTACACCTTC. This chain connects TRBV2 to TRBJ1-2; 8 bases fit TRBD1. Germline CDR1 is SNHLY and CDR2 is FYNNEI. V shed 7 bases and J 4 bases; nucleotides not matched to a gene: 23. The CDR3 loop spans 19 amino acids.

The chain combines TRBV5-1 with TRBJ2-5; 8 bases fit TRBD1. This CDR3 has 15 residues. V lost 4 bases, J lost 1 base, and 6 bases stayed unmatched. The germline CDR1 and CDR2 sequences are SGHRS and YFSETQ. CDR3: CASSLTGQVQETQYF. In DNA form, the CDR3 reads TGCGCCAGCAGCCTTACGGGACAGGTCCAAGAGACCCAGTACTTC.

The chain carries TRBV4-3 and TRBJ2-7, with D tentatively TRBD2 (6 bases). Per the germline V gene, CDR1 is LGHNA and CDR2 is YSLEER. Trimming left V 0 bases short and J 0 bases short, with 12 bases between. CDR3 length: 16 residues. The CDR3 nucleotides are TGCGCCAGCAGCCAAGATCCTAACGGGAGCTCCTACGAGCAGTACTTC. This gives the protein CASSQDPNGSSYEQYF.

This sequence joins TRBV11-2 and TRBJ1-3; TRBD1 might be the D (6 bases). The V end was cut by 1 base, the J end by 8 bases, with 12 bases between. The CDR3 sequence is 14 residues long. Germline V gene lookup returns CDR1 SGHAT and CDR2 FQNNGV. The CDR3 coding sequence is TGTGCCAGCAGCTTAGTCCGGGGGGCGGACACCATATATTTT. It codes for CASSLVRGADTIYF. Full variable domain (outside the CDR3, taken from reference TRBV11-2 and TRBJ1-3): EAGVAQSPRYKIIEKRQSVAFWCNPISGHATLYWYQQILGQGPKLLIQFQNNGVVDDSQLPKDRFSAERLKGVDSTLKIQPAKLEDSAVYLCASSLVRGADTIYFGEGSWLTVV.

The V call is TRBV7-9, the J call TRBJ2-7, with D possibly matching TRBD2 (6 bases). In germline, CDR1 is SEHNR, CDR2 FQNEAQ (reference sequence). With 1 base removed from V and 3 bases from J, the gap between germline ends came to 13 bases. The CDR3 consists of 15 residues. DNA of the CDR3: TGTGCCAGCAGCTTAGGCGGTACTAGCCACTACGAGCAGTACTTC. This encodes CASSLGGTSHYEQYF.

V and J are TRBV19 and TRBJ1-4; 10 bases map to TRBD1. CDR3 size: 15 residues. Per the germline V gene, CDR1 is LNHDA and CDR2 is SQIVND (reference sequence). Trimming at V came to 5 bases and at J to 7 bases, leaving 7 bases not matched to a gene. CDR3 amino acids: CASSRTGGSGEKLFF. The CDR3 DNA reads as TGTGCCAGTAGTCGGACAGGGGGAAGTGGTGAAAAACTGTTTTTT. The full variable domain, its missing parts supplied by reference TRBV19 and TRBJ1-4, is DGGITQSPKYLFRKEGQNVTLSCEQNLNHDAMYWYRQDPGQGLRLIYYSQIVNDFQKGDIAEGYSVSREKKESFPLTVTSAQKNPTAFYLCASSRTGGSGEKLFFGSGTQLSVL.

This clone was counted once. This sequence joins TRBV27 and TRBJ1-5; 8 bases agree with TRBD1. Trimming at V came to 1 base and at J to 5 bases, leaving 10 bases not matched to a gene. The CDR3 is 17 residues long. CDR1 and CDR2 (germline): MNHEY, SMNVEV (reference sequence). The CDR3 protein is CASSLLYRGQGDQPQHF. DNA for the CDR3: TGTGCCAGCAGTTTATTATACCGAGGACAGGGAGATCAGCCCCAGCATTTT.

The V and J genes are TRBV27 and TRBJ2-7; 9 bases are a match to TRBD1. Trimming took 4 bases from V and 5 from J; bases not matched to a gene: 6. The CDR3 spans 14 residues. Germline V gene data show CDR1 as MNHEY and CDR2 as SMNVEV (reference sequence). This chain's CDR3 is CASSSDRGADEQYF. CDR3 nucleotide sequence: TGTGCCAGCAGTTCCGACAGGGGGGCAGACGAGCAGTACTTC.